This T cell receptor beta chain was identified in a study of cytomegalovirus exposure and HLA in healthy donors. Study at large: Earlier, fewer than 140 million unique TCR beta sequences were recovered from about 170 million T cells by an analysis. Within an early data release were about 90 million unique TCRs drawn from HLA-typed donors. Study findings and constraints: Published work reported that the classifier diagnosed cytomegalovirus status with high specificity and sensitivity.

For this clone: What it binds is unknown.

The PCR employed 60 Vbeta primers together with 13 Jbeta primers. Produced via immunoSEQ multiplex PCR; TCRdb's table is partial and in-frame only. The profile shows 140,000 or so clones, 68% of them singletons. This CDR3 contains 14 residues. Trimming took 6 bases from V and 0 from J, leaving 9 bases between them. Germline-derived CDR1 and CDR2 are LNHDA and SQIVND (reference sequence). The sequence was obtained from a man aged 55 to 70 in good health and CMV-seronegative. The chain links TRBV19 to TRBJ1-3; tentative D call: TRBD1 (6 bases). Source material: PBMCs. The CDR3 DNA follows: TGTGCCAGTAGCACAGGGCTCTCTGGAAACACCATATATTTT. Translation: CASSTGLSGNTIYF.